This TCR beta chain comes out of a study of shared clonotypes between healthy human individuals. Turning to the study itself: Three CD4 naive, three CD4 memory, two CD8 naive and one CD8 memory plate were used per donor.

Data came from immunoSEQ multiplex PCR; TCRdb stores just in-frame clones and leaves some out. The repertoire holds roughly 2 million clones, roughly 94% seen once, with 0.85% to 1.3% in the top ten. Trimming stripped 3 bases from V and 3 bases from J, with 12 bases between. Germline CDR1 reads SEHNR; CDR2 reads FQNEAQ (reference sequence). This CDR3 has 14 amino acids. Terminally differentiated effector memory CD45RA+ cells were left out of the naive CD8 fraction, which was CD45RO-negative and positively selected for CCR7. This chain uses TRBV7-9 with TRBJ2-7; TRBD1 might be the D (5 bases). The material sequenced was naive CD8+ T cells sorted from blood. The source of this sequence is a man aged 18 to 29 in good health. This chain's CDR3 is CASSLEGVHYEQYF. CDR3 coding DNA: TGTGCCAGCAGCTTGGAAGGGGTCCACTACGAGCAGTACTTC.